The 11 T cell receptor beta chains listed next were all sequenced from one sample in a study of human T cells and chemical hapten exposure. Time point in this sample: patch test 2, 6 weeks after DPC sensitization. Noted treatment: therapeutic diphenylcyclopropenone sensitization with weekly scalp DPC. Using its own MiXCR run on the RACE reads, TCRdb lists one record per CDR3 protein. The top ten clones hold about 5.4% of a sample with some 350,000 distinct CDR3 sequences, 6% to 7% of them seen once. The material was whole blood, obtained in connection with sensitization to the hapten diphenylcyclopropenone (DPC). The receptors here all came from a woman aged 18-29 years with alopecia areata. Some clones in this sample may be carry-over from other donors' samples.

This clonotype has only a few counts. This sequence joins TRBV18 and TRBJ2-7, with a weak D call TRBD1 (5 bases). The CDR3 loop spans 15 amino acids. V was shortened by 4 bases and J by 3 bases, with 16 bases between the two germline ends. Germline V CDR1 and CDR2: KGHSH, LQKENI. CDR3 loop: CASSLSIGVLYEQYF. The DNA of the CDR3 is TGTGCCAGCTCACTCTCTATAGGGGTGCTCTACGAGCAGTACTTC. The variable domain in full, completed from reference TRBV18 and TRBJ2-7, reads NAGVMQNPRHLVRRRGQEARLRCSPMKGHSHVYWYRQLPEEGLKFMVYLQKENIIDESGMPKERFSAEFPKEGPSILRIQQVVRGDSAAYFCASSLSIGVLYEQYFGPGTRLTVT.

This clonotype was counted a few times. For the CDR3, the DNA is TGTGCCAGCAGCTTTGCTAGCGATTCCTACAATGAGCAGTTCTTC. Translated, it gives CASSFASDSYNEQFF. V is TRBV7-2 and J is TRBJ2-1; possibly TRBD2 for D (6 bases). V was cut by 3 bases and J by 1 base, with 10 bases left in between. The V gene's germline CDR1 is SGHTA and CDR2 FQGNSA. This CDR3 has 15 amino acids. Variable domain in full (rest from reference TRBV7-2 and TRBJ2-1): GAGVSQSPSNKVTEKGKDVELRCDPISGHTALYWYRQSLGQGLEFLIYFQGNSAPDKSGLPSDRFSAERTGGSVSTLTIQRTQQEDSAVYLCASSFASDSYNEQFFGPGTRLTVL.

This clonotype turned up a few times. The CDR3 spells CASSPSGGKETQYF. For the CDR3, the DNA is TGTGCCAGCTCACCGAGCGGGGGTAAAGAGACCCAGTACTTC. The chain has TRBV18 and TRBJ2-5; 8 positions match TRBD2. Germline V gene sequence: CDR1 KGHSH, CDR2 LQKENI. With 3 bases clipped from V and 3 bases from J, the junction kept 3 bases outside the gene matches. There are 14 residues in the CDR3.

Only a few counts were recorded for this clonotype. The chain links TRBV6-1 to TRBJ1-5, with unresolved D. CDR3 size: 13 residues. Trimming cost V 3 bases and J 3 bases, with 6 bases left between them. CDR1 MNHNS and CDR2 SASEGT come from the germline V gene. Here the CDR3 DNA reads TGTGCCAGCAGTGACGGAACCAATCAGCCCCAGCATTTT. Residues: CASSDGTNQPQHF.

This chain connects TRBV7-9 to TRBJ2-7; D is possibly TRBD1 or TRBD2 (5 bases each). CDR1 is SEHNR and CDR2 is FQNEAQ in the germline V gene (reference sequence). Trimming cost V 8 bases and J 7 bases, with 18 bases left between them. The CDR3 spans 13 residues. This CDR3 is CASRVGEALEQYF. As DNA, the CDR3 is TGTGCCAGCCGGGTGGGGGAAGCCCTTGAGCAGTACTTC.

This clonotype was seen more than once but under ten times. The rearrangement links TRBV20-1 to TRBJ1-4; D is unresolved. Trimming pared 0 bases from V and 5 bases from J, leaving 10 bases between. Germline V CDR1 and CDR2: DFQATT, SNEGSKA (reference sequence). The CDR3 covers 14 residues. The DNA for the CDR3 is TGCAGTGCTAGAGATCGGGTTGGGAATGAAAAACTGTTTTTT. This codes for CSARDRVGNEKLFF.

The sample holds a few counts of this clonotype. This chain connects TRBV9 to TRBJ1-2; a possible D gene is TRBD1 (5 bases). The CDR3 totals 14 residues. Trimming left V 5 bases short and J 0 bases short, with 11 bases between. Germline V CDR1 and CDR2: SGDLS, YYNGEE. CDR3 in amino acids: CASRDMWSNYGYTF. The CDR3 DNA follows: TGTGCCAGCAGGGACATGTGGTCTAACTATGGCTACACCTTC.

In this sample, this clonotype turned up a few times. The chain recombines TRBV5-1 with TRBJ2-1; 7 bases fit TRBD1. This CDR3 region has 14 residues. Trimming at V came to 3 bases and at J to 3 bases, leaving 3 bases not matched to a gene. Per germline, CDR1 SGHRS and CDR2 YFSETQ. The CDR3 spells CASSSRGNYNEQFF. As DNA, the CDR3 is TGCGCCAGCAGCTCCAGGGGGAACTACAATGAGCAGTTCTTC.

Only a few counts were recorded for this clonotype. CDR3 protein: CASSRGHRVYNEQFF. As DNA, the CDR3 is TGTGCCAGCAGCAGGGGACACCGAGTCTACAATGAGCAGTTCTTC. The chain joins TRBV5-6 to TRBJ2-1; tentatively, D is TRBD1 (6 bases). The CDR3 extends over 15 amino acids. The V gene lost 4 bases and the J gene lost 3 bases, with 14 bases spanning the gap. CDR1 is SGHDT and CDR2 is YYEEEE in the germline V gene.

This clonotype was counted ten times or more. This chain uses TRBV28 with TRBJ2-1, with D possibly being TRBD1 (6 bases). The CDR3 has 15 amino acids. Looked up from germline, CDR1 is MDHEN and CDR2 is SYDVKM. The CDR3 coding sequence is TGTGATTTAAGTGTAGGCAGGGGCTACGGGGATGAGCAGTTCTTC. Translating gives CDLSVGRGYGDEQFF.

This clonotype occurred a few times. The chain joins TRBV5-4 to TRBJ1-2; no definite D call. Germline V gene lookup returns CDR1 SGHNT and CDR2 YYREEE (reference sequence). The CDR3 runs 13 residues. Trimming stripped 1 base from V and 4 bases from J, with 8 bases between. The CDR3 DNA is TGTGCCAGCAGCTTGTCGGCCGGCTATGGCTACACCTTC. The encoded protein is CASSLSAGYGYTF. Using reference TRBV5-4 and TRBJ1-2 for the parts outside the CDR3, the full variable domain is ETGVTQSPTHLIKTRGQQVTLRCSSQSGHNTVSWYQQALGQGPQFIFQYYREEENGRGNFPPRFSGLQFPNYSSELNVNALELDDSALYLCASSLSAGYGYTFGSGTRLTVV.